The 16 T cell receptor beta chains below all came from one sample that was sequenced in a study of cytomegalovirus exposure and HLA in healthy donors. Amplification used 60 Vbeta primers and 13 Jbeta primers. Produced via immunoSEQ multiplex PCR; TCRdb's table is partial and in-frame only. The sample includes under 150,000 clones, 65% to 85% of them seen just once. Sample: PBMCs. The receptors stem from a woman in her late teens or twenties in good health and CMV-seronegative.

J is TRBJ1-1 and V is TRBV28, with 8 nucleotides matching TRBD1. This CDR3 has 14 amino acids. The germline V gene has CDR1 MDHEN and CDR2 SYDVKM. V shed 8 bases, J shed 5 bases, and the junction held 10 bases outside the gene matches. The CDR3 is CASGAGGARTEAFF. The CDR3 nucleotides read TGTGCCAGCGGAGCAGGGGGCGCCCGAACTGAAGCTTTCTTT.

V usage is TRBV2 and J usage is TRBJ2-1; D possibly corresponds to TRBD2 (5 bases). Germline V gives CDR1 SNHLY, CDR2 FYNNEI. V dropped 7 bases and J dropped 4 bases, with 20 bases sitting between them. This CDR3 spans 16 amino acids. The CDR3 sequence: CASIVPVAGVYNEQFF. CDR3 coding DNA: TGTGCCAGCATAGTCCCAGTGGCCGGGGTATACAATGAGCAGTTCTTC.

This chain joins TRBV19 and TRBJ2-7, with 8 positions matching TRBD1. Unmatched junction bases numbered 13, after V lost 5 bases and J lost 7 bases. From germline, CDR1 is LNHDA and CDR2 SQIVND (reference sequence). This CDR3 spans 15 amino acids. The CDR3 is CASSSQQGVAGEQYF. DNA for the CDR3: TGTGCCAGTAGTTCTCAACAGGGGGTCGCGGGTGAGCAGTACTTC.

The J gene is TRBJ2-1, the V gene TRBV2, with a tentative D call TRBD2 (6 bases). Trimming stripped 7 bases from V and 0 bases from J, with 16 bases between. The CDR3 is 16 residues long. Germline CDR1 is SNHLY and CDR2 is FYNNEI. CDR3 residues: CASKRLASSSYNEQFF. The CDR3 region has the DNA TGTGCCAGCAAGCGGCTAGCGTCGAGCTCCTACAATGAGCAGTTCTTC.

The chain couples TRBV10-3 to TRBJ1-1, with D unclear. CDR1 and CDR2 from the germline V gene are ENHRY and SYGVKD. CDR3 size: 15 residues. The V end was cut by 0 bases, the J end by 0 bases, with 8 bases between. The CDR3: CAISESVRLNTEAFF. As DNA, the CDR3 is TGTGCCATCAGTGAGTCGGTGCGGCTGAACACTGAAGCTTTCTTT.

This chain joins TRBV5-6 and TRBJ1-1; D uncertain. CDR3 size: 13 residues. Trimming cost V 4 bases and J 3 bases, with 10 bases left between them. CDR1 is SGHDT and CDR2 is YYEEEE in the germline V gene. The CDR3 DNA reads TGTGCCAGCAGCCGCTACTTAGACACTGAAGCTTTCTTT. It encodes CASSRYLDTEAFF.

The CDR3 loop reads CAWSKIDLTTF. In DNA form, the CDR3 reads TGTGCCTGGAGTAAAATAGATCTTACTACCTTC. This chain connects TRBV30 to TRBJ1-2; D gene uncertain. Germline CDR1 is GTSNPN and CDR2 is SVGIG (reference sequence). CDR3 length: 11 residues. V was cut by 2 bases and J by 14 bases, with 15 bases left in between.

This clone has only a few counts. The V and J genes are TRBV4-2 and TRBJ2-1; no clear D gene. Germline CDR1 LGHNA, CDR2 YNFKEQ. Deletions cut 0 bases from V and 9 bases from J, with 9 bases between. This CDR3 contains 13 residues. The DNA for the CDR3 is TGTGCCAGCAGCCAAGAAATCGGCGGTGAGCAGTTCTTC. It is translated as CASSQEIGGEQFF.

In this sample, this clone turned up a few times. V gene TRBV6-6 combines with J gene TRBJ2-7; 7 bases agree with TRBD2. The CDR3 is made up of 12 amino acids. Germline loops: CDR1 MNHNY, CDR2 SVGAGI (reference sequence). Trimming took 4 bases from V and 12 from J; bases not matched to a gene: 9. The CDR3, as DNA: TGTGCCAGCAGTTGGGAGGGCGCGAATCCGTACGTC. Residues: CASSWEGANPYV.

This sequence joins TRBV11-2 and TRBJ2-5, with 9 bases that match TRBD1. Germline V gene data show CDR1 as SGHAT and CDR2 as FQNNGV. The trim removed 3 bases at V and 3 bases at J, leaving 11 bases unmatched. CDR3 length: 17 residues. The CDR3 loop reads CASSFSPPGTGKETQYF. In DNA form, the CDR3 reads TGTGCCAGCAGCTTTTCCCCCCCCGGGACAGGGAAAGAGACCCAGTACTTC.

This clone was found a few times. The chain employs TRBV4-1 and TRBJ2-7; TRBD2 matches at 7 bases. V was pared by 0 bases and J by 2 bases, with 1 base of the junction left unmatched. Germline CDR1 MGHRA, CDR2 YSYEKL. CDR3 length: 14 amino acids. The CDR3 DNA is TGCGCCAGCAGCCAAGAGGGGGGGGCCTACGAGCAGTACGTC. It encodes CASSQEGGAYEQYV.

This clone was counted between two and nine times. The chain carries TRBV2 and TRBJ1-5; TRBD1 agrees at 9 bases. The length of the CDR3 is 15 residues. After removal of 6 bases from V and 1 base from J, the junction contained 4 bases not matched to a gene. CDR1 SNHLY and CDR2 FYNNEI come from the germline V gene. The CDR3 reads CASSADRGSNQPQHF. In nucleotides, the CDR3 is TGTGCCAGCAGCGCGGACAGGGGAAGCAATCAGCCCCAGCATTTT. Supplemented by reference TRBV2 and TRBJ1-5, the full variable domain reads EPEVTQTPSHQVTQMGQEVILRCVPISNHLYFYWYRQILGQKVEFLVSFYNNEISEKSEIFDDQFSVERPDGSNFTLKIRSTKLEDSAMYFCASSADRGSNQPQHFGDGTRLSIL.

This sequence joins TRBV5-8 and TRBJ1-5; TRBD1 might be the D (6 bases). In germline, CDR1 is SGHTS, CDR2 YDEGEE. Between the trimmed V and J ends, which lost 3 bases and 3 bases, there was a span of 13 bases. The CDR3 runs to 15 residues. The CDR3 nucleotides are TGTGCCAGCAGCTCGGGACAAAAGGTCAATCAGCCCCAGCATTTT. Translating gives CASSSGQKVNQPQHF.

The J gene is TRBJ2-2, the V gene TRBV7-2; TRBD2 might be the D (5 bases). V shed 0 bases and J shed 5 bases, with 10 bases lying between them. Per the germline V gene, CDR1 is SGHTA and CDR2 is FQGNSA. There are 15 residues in the CDR3. CDR3 region: CASSLAGVGTGELFF. The CDR3 coding sequence is TGTGCCAGCAGCTTAGCGGGAGTAGGTACCGGGGAGCTGTTTTTT. Together with reference TRBV7-2 and TRBJ2-2, the CDR3 gives the full variable domain: GAGVSQSPSNKVTEKGKDVELRCDPISGHTALYWYRQSLGQGLEFLIYFQGNSAPDKSGLPSDRFSAERTGGSVSTLTIQRTQQEDSAVYLCASSLAGVGTGELFFGEGSRLTVL.

This clone was counted only a few times. The V and J genes are TRBV28 and TRBJ2-5; D is ambiguous. This CDR3 comprises 15 residues. Germline values: CDR1 MDHEN, CDR2 SYDVKM. V lost 1 base to trimming and J lost 2 bases, with 11 bases between them. CDR3 in amino acids: CASSLSGLIQETQYF. The CDR3, as DNA: TGTGCCAGCAGTTTATCTGGGCTCATACAAGAGACCCAGTACTTC.

CDR3 amino acids: CASSYGGASSPLHF. The CDR3 region has the DNA TGTGCCAGCAGTTACGGGGGGGCGAGTTCACCCCTCCACTTT. This chain connects TRBV6-5 to TRBJ1-6; a weak D match, TRBD1 (6 bases). Germline-derived CDR1 and CDR2 are MNHEY and SVGAGI. Trimming removed 2 bases from V and 9 bases from J, with 11 bases in between. This CDR3 has 14 residues.